This TCR beta chain comes out of a study of cytomegalovirus exposure and HLA in healthy donors. The CDR3 consists of 13 residues. With 1 base removed from V and 9 bases from J, the gap between germline ends came to 10 bases. The germline CDR1 and CDR2 sequences are SGHVS and FNYEAQ. Points on this clone: As yet, its antigen is unknown.

Primers included in the PCR were 60 Vbeta and 13 Jbeta primers. Repertoires were generated with immunoSEQ multiplex PCR, while TCRdb's copy carries only in-frame clones and drops some. The table lists 230,000 or so clones, around 90% of them singletons. Study results and limitations: A later analysis appeared to link common viral pathogens to several of the most significant clusters.

The sequence came from a girl aged 2 to 9 in good health and CMV-seronegative. Sequencing was carried out using PBMCs. The V gene is TRBV7-6, the J gene TRBJ2-1; TRBD2 is a possible D gene (5 bases). The CDR3 bases are TGTGCCAGCAGCTTAGGACCAGCGGCTGAGCAGTTCTTC. This sequence encodes CASSLGPAAEQFF.